This T cell receptor (beta chain) derives from a study of T cell repertoires in cytomegalovirus infection (dated by TCRdb to the late 2010s). About the full investigation: Peptide stimulations targeted recently identified HLA-C-restricted CMV epitopes, whose presentation resists viral immunomodulation, together with well-studied HLA-B-restricted epitopes. The HLA type of each donor mattered for the analysis, because public TCR beta signatures pointed to carriage of CMV infection along with the matching HLA type.

This clonotype has a count of ten or more. Its antigen is unknown. No base qualities exist here, and no much larger clone lies one base off it. TCRdb lists the instrument as Illumina HiSeq 1500. The public reads were reanalyzed by TCRdb: fastp trimming at Q25, MiXCR alignment, in-frame beta chains only. Entries are consolidated by CDR3 protein sequence, retaining the most common genes and DNA. The sample table contains roughly 730,000 distinct CDR3 sequences; only one count was recorded for around a third of them. The top ten clones comprise about 20% of the sample. On the study overall, not on this receptor specifically: Cumulative frequency of public TCR beta family members discriminated carriers of CMV infection plus the relevant HLA type in this cohort and an independent approximately 400-donor cohort. The ex vivo response was dominated by HLA-C-restricted CMV-specific TCR beta clonotypes, which also provided the single most frequent clonotype in two of eight donors.

The treatment or condition label for this specimen denotes: in vitro stimulation with specific CMV peptide epitopes to enrich CMV-specific T cells. V trim: 5 bases; J trim: 2 bases; unmatched bases: 7. From its cysteine to its phenylalanine, the CDR3 spans 15 amino acids. Just CDR3 DNA is preserved here, 45 bases in frame from base 1. CDR1 and CDR2 are read off the germline V gene as SGHTA and FQGNSA. Sequenced material: cultured PBMCs, taken from culture after CMV antigen stimulation. Recombination connected TRBV7-2 to TRBJ2-3; TRBD2 fits 7 bases in the junction. This receptor was taken from a human donor in good health (CMV status not recorded). Some clones in this sample may be carry-over from other donors' samples. The DNA sequence is as follows: TGTGCCAGCAGCGTCACCGGGACTAACACAGATACGCAGTATTTT. This encodes CASSVTGTNTDTQYF.